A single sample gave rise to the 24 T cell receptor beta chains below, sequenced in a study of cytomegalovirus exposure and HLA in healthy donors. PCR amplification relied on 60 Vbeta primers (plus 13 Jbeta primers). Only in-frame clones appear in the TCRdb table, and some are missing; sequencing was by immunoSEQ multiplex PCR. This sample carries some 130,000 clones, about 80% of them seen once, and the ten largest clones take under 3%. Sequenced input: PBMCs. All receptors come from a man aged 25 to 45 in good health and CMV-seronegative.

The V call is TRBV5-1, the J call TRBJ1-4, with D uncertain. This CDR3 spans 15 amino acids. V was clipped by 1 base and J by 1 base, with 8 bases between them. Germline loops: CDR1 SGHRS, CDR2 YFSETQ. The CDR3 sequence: CASSLLRGTNEKLFF. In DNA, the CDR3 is TGCGCCAGCAGCTTGTTAAGAGGAACTAATGAAAAACTGTTTTTT.

The CDR3: CASSLAGQGVTGELFF. The CDR3 DNA sequence: TGTGCCAGCAGCTTGGCCGGACAGGGAGTAACCGGGGAGCTGTTTTTT. The rearrangement links TRBV5-4 to TRBJ2-2; the match to TRBD1 covers 8 bases. CDR3 length: 16 residues. The germline V gene has CDR1 SGHNT and CDR2 YYREEE (reference sequence). With V trimmed by 0 bases and J by 5 bases, 6 bases remained unmatched.

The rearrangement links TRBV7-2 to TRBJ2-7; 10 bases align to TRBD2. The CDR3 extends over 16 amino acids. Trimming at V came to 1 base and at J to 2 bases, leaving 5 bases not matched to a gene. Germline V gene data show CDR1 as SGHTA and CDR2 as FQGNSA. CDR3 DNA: TGTGCCAGCAGCTTAGACCCGAGCGGGAGGGCCTACGAGCAGTACTTC. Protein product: CASSLDPSGRAYEQYF.

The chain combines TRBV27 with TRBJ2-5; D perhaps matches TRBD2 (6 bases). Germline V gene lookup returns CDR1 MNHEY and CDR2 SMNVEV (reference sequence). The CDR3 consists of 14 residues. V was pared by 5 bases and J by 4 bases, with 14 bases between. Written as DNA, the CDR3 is TGTGCCAGCAGTGGTTCCGGGAGAAGAGAGACCCAGTACTTC. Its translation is CASSGSGRRETQYF.

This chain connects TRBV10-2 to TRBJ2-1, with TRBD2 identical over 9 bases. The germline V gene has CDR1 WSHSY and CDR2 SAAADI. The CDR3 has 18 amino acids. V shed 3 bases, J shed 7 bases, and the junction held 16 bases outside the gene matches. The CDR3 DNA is TGCGCCAGCAGTGAAGTAGTCGGCGGGAGGGCCGTGGCGAATGAGCAGTTCTTC. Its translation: CASSEVVGGRAVANEQFF.

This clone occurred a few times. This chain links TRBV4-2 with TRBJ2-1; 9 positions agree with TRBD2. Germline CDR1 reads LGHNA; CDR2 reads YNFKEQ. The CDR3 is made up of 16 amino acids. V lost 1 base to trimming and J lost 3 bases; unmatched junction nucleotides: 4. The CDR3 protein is CASSQAGLALYNEQFF. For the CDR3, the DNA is TGTGCCAGCAGCCAAGCCGGACTAGCGCTCTACAATGAGCAGTTCTTC.

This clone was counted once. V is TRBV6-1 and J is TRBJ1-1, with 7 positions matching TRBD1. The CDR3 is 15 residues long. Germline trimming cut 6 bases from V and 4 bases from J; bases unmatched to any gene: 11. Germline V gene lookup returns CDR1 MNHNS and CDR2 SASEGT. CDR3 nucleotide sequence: TGTGCCAGCAGCAAGGACAGGTTGAGAAGCACTGAAGCTTTCTTT. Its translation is CASSKDRLRSTEAFF.

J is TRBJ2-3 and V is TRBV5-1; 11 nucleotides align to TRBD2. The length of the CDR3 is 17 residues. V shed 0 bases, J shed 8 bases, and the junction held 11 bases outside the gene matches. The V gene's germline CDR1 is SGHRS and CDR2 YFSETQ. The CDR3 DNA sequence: TGCGCCAGCAGCTTGGCCTTAGCGGGAGGGCCCCCGGGTACGCAGTATTTT. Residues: CASSLALAGGPPGTQYF.

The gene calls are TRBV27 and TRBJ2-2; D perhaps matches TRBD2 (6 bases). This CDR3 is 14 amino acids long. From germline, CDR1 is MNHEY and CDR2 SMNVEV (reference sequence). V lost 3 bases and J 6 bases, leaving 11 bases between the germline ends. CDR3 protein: CASSFPGAAGELFF. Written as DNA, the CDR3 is TGTGCCAGCAGTTTTCCGGGAGCCGCCGGGGAGCTGTTTTTT.

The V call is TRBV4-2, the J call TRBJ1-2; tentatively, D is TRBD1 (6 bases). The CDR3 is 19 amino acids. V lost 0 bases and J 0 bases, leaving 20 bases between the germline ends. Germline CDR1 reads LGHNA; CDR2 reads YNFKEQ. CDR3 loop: CASSQDLAGAITTNYGYTF. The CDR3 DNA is TGTGCCAGCAGCCAAGATCTGGCAGGGGCGATAACGACTAACTATGGCTACACCTTC.

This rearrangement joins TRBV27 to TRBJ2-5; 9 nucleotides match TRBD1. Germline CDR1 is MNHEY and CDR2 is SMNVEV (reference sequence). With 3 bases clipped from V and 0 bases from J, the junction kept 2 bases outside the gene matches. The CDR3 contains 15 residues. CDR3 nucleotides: TGTGCCAGCAGTTTCGACAGGGGGTACCAAGAGACCCAGTACTTC. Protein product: CASSFDRGYQETQYF.

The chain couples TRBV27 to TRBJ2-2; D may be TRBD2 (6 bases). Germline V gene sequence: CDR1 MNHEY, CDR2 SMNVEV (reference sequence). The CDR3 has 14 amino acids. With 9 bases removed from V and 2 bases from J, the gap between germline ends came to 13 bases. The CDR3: CASSGTFNTGELFF. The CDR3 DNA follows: TGTGCCAGTTCTGGGACTTTTAACACCGGGGAGCTGTTTTTT.

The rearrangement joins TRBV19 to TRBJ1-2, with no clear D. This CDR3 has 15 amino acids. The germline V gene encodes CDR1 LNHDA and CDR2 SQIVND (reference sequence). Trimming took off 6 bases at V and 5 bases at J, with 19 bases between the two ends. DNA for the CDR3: TGTGCCAGTAGCAAGTTGGCACCGGCCAGGTATGGCTACACCTTC. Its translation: CASSKLAPARYGYTF.

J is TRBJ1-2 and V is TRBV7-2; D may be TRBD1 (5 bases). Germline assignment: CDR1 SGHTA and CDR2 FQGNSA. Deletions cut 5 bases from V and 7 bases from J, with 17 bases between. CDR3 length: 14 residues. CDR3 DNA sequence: TGTGCCAGCAGCAATGACCGACAGTCGAGTGGCTACACCTTC. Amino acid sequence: CASSNDRQSSGYTF.

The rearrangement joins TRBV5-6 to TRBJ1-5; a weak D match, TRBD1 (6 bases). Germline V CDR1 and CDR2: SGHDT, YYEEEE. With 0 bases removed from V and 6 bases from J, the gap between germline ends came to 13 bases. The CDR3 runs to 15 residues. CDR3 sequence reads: CASSLAGGGPQPQHF. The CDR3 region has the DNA TGTGCCAGCAGCTTGGCCGGGGGGGGCCCTCAGCCCCAGCATTTT. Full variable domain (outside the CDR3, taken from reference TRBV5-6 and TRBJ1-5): DAGVTQSPTHLIKTRGQQVTLRCSPKSGHDTVSWYQQALGQGPQFIFQYYEEEERQRGNFPDRFSGHQFPNYSSELNVNALLLGDSALYLCASSLAGGGPQPQHFGDGTRLSIL.

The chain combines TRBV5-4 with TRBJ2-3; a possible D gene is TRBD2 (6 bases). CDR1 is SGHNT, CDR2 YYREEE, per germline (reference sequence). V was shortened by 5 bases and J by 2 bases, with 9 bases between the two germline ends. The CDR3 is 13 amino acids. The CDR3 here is CASREGITDTQYF. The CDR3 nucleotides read TGTGCCAGCAGGGAGGGAATCACAGATACGCAGTATTTT.

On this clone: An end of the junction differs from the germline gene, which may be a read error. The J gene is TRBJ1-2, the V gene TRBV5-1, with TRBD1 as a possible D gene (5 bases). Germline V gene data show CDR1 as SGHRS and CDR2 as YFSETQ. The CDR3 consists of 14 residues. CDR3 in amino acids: CASSSHDSNYGYPF. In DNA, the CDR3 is TGCGCCAGCAGCTCCCACGACAGTAACTATGGCTACCCCTTC.

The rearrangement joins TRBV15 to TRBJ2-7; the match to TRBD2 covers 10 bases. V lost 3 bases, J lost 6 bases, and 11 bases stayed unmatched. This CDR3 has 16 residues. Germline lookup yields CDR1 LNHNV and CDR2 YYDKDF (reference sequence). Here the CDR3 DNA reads TGTGCCACCAGCAGGACGACTAGCGGGCCTTGGGGCGAGCAGTACTTC. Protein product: CATSRTTSGPWGEQYF.

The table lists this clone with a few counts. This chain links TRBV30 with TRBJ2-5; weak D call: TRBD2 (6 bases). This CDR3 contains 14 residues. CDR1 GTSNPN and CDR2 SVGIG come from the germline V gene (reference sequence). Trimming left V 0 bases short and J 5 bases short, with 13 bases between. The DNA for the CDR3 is TGTGCCTGGAGTGTTGGCGGGGCCCGTGAGACCCAGTACTTC. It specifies CAWSVGGARETQYF.

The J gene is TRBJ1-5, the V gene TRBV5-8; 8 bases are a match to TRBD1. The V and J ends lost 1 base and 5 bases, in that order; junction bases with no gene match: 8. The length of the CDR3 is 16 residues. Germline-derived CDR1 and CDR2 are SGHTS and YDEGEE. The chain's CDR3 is CASSLRFGTGHQPQHF. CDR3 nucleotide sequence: TGTGCCAGCAGCTTGAGGTTCGGGACAGGACATCAGCCCCAGCATTTT.

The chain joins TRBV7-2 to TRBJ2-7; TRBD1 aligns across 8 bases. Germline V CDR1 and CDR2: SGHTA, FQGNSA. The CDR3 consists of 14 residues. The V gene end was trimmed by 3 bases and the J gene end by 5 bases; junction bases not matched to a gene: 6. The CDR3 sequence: CASSLQGARHEQYF. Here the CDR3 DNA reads TGTGCCAGCAGCTTGCAGGGGGCTCGCCACGAGCAGTACTTC.

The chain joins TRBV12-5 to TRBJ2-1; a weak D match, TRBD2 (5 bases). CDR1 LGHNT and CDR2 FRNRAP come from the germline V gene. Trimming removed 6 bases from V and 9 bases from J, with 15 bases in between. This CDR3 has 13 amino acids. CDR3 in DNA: TGTGCTAGTGGCCTTATGATAGAGGGTGAGCAGTTCTTC. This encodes CASGLMIEGEQFF.

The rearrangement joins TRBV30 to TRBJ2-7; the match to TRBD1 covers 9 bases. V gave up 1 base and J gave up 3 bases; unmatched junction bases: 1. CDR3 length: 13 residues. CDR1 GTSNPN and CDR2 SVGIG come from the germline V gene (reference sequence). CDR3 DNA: TGTGCCTGGAGTGGGACAGGGGTCTACGAGCAGTACTTC. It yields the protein CAWSGTGVYEQYF.

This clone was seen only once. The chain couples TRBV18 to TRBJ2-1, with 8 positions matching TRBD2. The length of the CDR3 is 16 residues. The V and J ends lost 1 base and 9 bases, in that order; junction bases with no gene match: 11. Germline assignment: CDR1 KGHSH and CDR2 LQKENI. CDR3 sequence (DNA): TGTGCCAGCTCACCACTCGAAGCGGGAGTGAGCGGTGAGCAGTTCTTC. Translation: CASSPLEAGVSGEQFF.